Shown below are 17 T cell receptor beta chains from a single sample sequenced in a study of T cells in Graves' hyperthyroidism and ophthalmopathy. From RNA transcripts, TCR beta CDR3 regions were amplified. Primed by the HTBI set, a first-round RT-PCR was run on the TCR CDR3. TCRdb ran MiXCR on the multiplex PCR reads and lists one entry per CDR3 protein. This sample carries more than 500,000 distinct CDR3 sequences, roughly 50% of them seen once, and the ten largest clones take around a fifth. The sample taken for sequencing was peripheral blood or thyroid tissue (not recorded which). These TCRs come from an adult woman with Graves' disease, either hyperthyroidism or ophthalmopathy (not recorded which).

This clonotype was found a few times. The gene calls are TRBV7-3 and TRBJ2-5; TRBD1 matches 10 bases. V lost 8 bases to trimming and J lost 5 bases; unmatched junction nucleotides: 11. The length of the CDR3 is 15 residues. The germline V gene has CDR1 SGHTA and CDR2 FQGTGA. CDR3 region: CASGEGQGRLETQYF. CDR3 coding DNA: TGTGCCAGCGGCGAGGGACAGGGGAGGTTGGAGACCCAGTACTTC.

J is TRBJ1-5 and V is TRBV20-1; D is unresolved. Trimming stripped 2 bases from V and 11 bases from J, with 13 bases between. Germline assignment: CDR1 DFQATT and CDR2 SNEGSKA (reference sequence). The CDR3 runs to 12 residues. The DNA of the CDR3 is TGCAGTGCTAGACATGTTAGAAAGACCCAGCATTTT. Translating gives CSARHVRKTQHF.

This chain links TRBV10-3 with TRBJ1-6, with D possibly TRBD1 on 5 matching bases. V lost 6 bases and J 7 bases, leaving 10 bases between the germline ends. Germline V gene data show CDR1 as ENHRY and CDR2 as SYGVKD. The CDR3 has 13 amino acids. CDR3 nucleotides: TGTGCCATCAGCCAGGGAGTGAATTCACCCCTCCACTTT. It encodes CAISQGVNSPLHF.

The rearrangement links TRBV28 to TRBJ2-2, with D maybe TRBD2 (6 bases). Trimming stripped 5 bases from V and 7 bases from J, with 8 bases between. This CDR3 has 12 residues. CDR1 MDHEN and CDR2 SYDVKM come from the germline V gene. DNA of the CDR3: TGTGCCAGCAGTACAGCGGGCGGGGAGCTGTTTTTT. Its protein product is CASSTAGGELFF.

This clonotype has only a few counts. The rearrangement links TRBV28 to TRBJ2-7, with 10 bases that match TRBD2. Germline V gene data show CDR1 as MDHEN and CDR2 as SYDVKM. V trimming: 6 bases; J trimming: 3 bases; junction bases outside the gene matches: 8. This CDR3 is built from 15 residues. The CDR3 is CASSSPRLAGYEQYF. The CDR3 DNA reads as TGTGCCAGCAGCTCTCCCAGACTAGCGGGCTACGAGCAGTACTTC.

This clonotype was recorded many times. V and J are TRBV6-1 and TRBJ1-1; the D is unclear. V lost 7 bases and J lost 6, with 9 bases in between. The CDR3 is made up of 11 amino acids. From germline, CDR1 is MNHNS and CDR2 SASEGT. The CDR3 spells CASTGGSEAFF. The CDR3 bases are TGTGCCAGCACGGGTGGTTCTGAAGCTTTCTTT.

Remarks on this clonotype: Likely a read error: the CDR3 ends without its conserved phenylalanine or tryptophan. The limits of the CDR3 on the DNA are not certain, so only TCRdb's listed CDR3 is given. This chain links TRBV2 with TRBJ1-2. Germline V gene lookup returns CDR1 SNHLY and CDR2 FYNNEI. The CDR3 is 14 residues long, counting both termini. The CDR3: CASSEEGTSGPPAV.

Concerning this clonotype: Because it lacks the conserved phenylalanine or tryptophan at the end, this CDR3 is likely a read error. The genes are TRBV10-3 and TRBJ2-7; D not certain. Trimming stripped 4 bases from V and 5 bases from J, with 12 bases between. There are 13 residues in the CDR3. Germline lookup yields CDR1 ENHRY and CDR2 SYGVKD. This chain's CDR3 is CAISANRVDEQYL. The DNA for the CDR3 is TGTGCCATCAGTGCTAATCGTGTGGACGAGCAGTACCTC.

Worth noting for this clonotype: The junction differs from germline at one of its ends, possibly a read error. The V call is TRBV28, the J call TRBJ2-5; 7 nucleotides match TRBD2. The CDR3 loop spans 11 amino acids. Germline V gene lookup returns CDR1 MDHEN and CDR2 SYDVKM. CDR3 nucleotides: TGTGCCAGCAGTCTCGGGGGGACCCAGTGCTTC. This encodes CASSLGGTQCF.

This clonotype showed up many times. The chain joins TRBV12-3 or TRBV12-4 to TRBJ1-1; no firm D call. With 5 bases removed from V and 11 bases from J, the gap between germline ends came to 24 bases. This CDR3 has 15 amino acids. CDR3 sequence reads: CASSPSFLSSPGAFF. The CDR3 DNA is TGTGCCAGCAGTCCCTCTTTTTTGTCATCTCCGGGGGCTTTCTTT.

This clonotype appeared many times. CDR3 in DNA: TGTGCCAGCAGCATAGTCGGGGCACCTAACTATGGCTACACCTTC. Protein sequence: CASSIVGAPNYGYTF. The V and J genes are TRBV7-2 and TRBJ1-2; D is perhaps TRBD1 (5 bases). Between the trimmed V and J ends, which lost 5 bases and 0 bases, there was a span of 13 bases. The CDR3 totals 15 residues. Looked up from germline, CDR1 is SGHTA and CDR2 is FQGNSA.

The chain recombines TRBV7-2 with TRBJ1-2, with 7 bases that match TRBD1. The CDR3 loop spans 14 amino acids. CDR1 is SGHTA, CDR2 FQGNSA, per germline. Losses at the gene ends were 5 bases for V and 4 bases for J; bases not matched to a gene: 7. As DNA, the CDR3 is TGTGCCAGCAGCGCGAACTCAGGGGGCTATGGCTACACCTTC. Translation gives CASSANSGGYGYTF. The full variable domain, rest sourced from reference TRBV7-2 and TRBJ1-2, is GAGVSQSPSNKVTEKGKDVELRCDPISGHTALYWYRQSLGQGLEFLIYFQGNSAPDKSGLPSDRFSAERTGGSVSTLTIQRTQQEDSAVYLCASSANSGGYGYTFGSGTRLTVV.

The chain carries TRBV7-9 and TRBJ1-4; D gene ambiguous. The ends were cut back, 5 bases at V and 8 bases at J, with 21 bases in the middle. The CDR3 extends over 16 amino acids. Germline V gene sequence: CDR1 SEHNR, CDR2 FQNEAQ (reference sequence). The CDR3 nucleotides are TGTGCCAGCAGCCTCTTTAGCCTCAGCGCCGAGGAAAAACTGTTTTTT. It yields the protein CASSLFSLSAEEKLFF.

The chain recombines TRBV11-1 with TRBJ2-7, with 11 bases fitting TRBD2. Per germline, CDR1 SGHAT and CDR2 FQDESV (reference sequence). There are 17 residues in the CDR3. Trimming cost V 7 bases and J 5 bases; bases outside gene matches: 16. The CDR3 region is CASTRTSGWTSAHEQYF. The CDR3 DNA reads as TGTGCCAGCACACGGACTAGCGGGTGGACTAGCGCTCACGAGCAGTACTTC.

This rearrangement joins TRBV10-3 to TRBJ1-2; D is ambiguous. Germline V gene data show CDR1 as ENHRY and CDR2 as SYGVKD. Between the trimmed V and J ends, which lost 0 bases and 6 bases, there was a span of 23 bases. This CDR3 comprises 18 residues. Here the CDR3 DNA reads TGTGCCATCAGTGAGTCTTTCCCCACCGGCGGCCGGGAGCATGGCTACACCTTC. It codes for CAISESFPTGGREHGYTF.

This clonotype has just a few counts. The CDR3, as DNA: TGCGCCAGCAGCACCGACAGGGGGAACACTGAAGCTTTCTTT. This codes for CASSTDRGNTEAFF. The chain links TRBV5-1 to TRBJ1-1; 8 bases fit TRBD1. Germline values: CDR1 SGHRS, CDR2 YFSETQ. The CDR3 totals 14 residues. V was clipped by 4 bases and J by 1 base; unmatched bases: 3.

V gene TRBV27 combines with J gene TRBJ2-2; D not resolved. This CDR3 region has 11 residues. CDR1 and CDR2 (germline): MNHEY, SMNVEV (reference sequence). V lost 3 bases to trimming and J lost 7 bases, with 3 bases between them. CDR3 amino acids: CASSFHGELFF. The CDR3 DNA sequence: TGTGCCAGCAGTTTTCACGGGGAGCTGTTTTTT.